A single sample gave rise to the 5 T cell receptor beta chains below, sequenced in a study of CD8 T cell repertoires and HIV-1 epitope variants. These receptors' targets are unknown. Clones were sequenced by immunoSEQ multiplex PCR, and TCRdb holds only the in-frame ones, with some missing. The sample includes about 3,100 clones, 69% of them seen just once. The sequencing sample was made of cultured CD8+ T cells derived from PBMCs. The receptor source for this set is a male donor with HIV.

The genes are TRBV25-1 and TRBJ2-3, with a weak D call TRBD2 (5 bases). The CDR3 consists of 15 residues. Germline V gene lookup returns CDR1 MGHDK and CDR2 SYGVNS. V lost 4 bases and J lost 1, with 12 bases in between. This CDR3 is CASSARLEGTDTQYF. For the CDR3, the DNA is TGTGCCAGCAGTGCCAGACTGGAGGGCACAGATACGCAGTATTTT.

The V gene is TRBV5-4, the J gene TRBJ2-3; D may be TRBD1 (7 bases). Trimming shortened V by 2 bases and J by 4 bases, and 11 bases separated the two germline ends. The CDR3 consists of 14 residues. Germline values: CDR1 SGHNT, CDR2 YYREEE (reference sequence). Written as DNA, the CDR3 is TGTGCCAGCAGCTTCGGAGGGGGCGCAGATACGCAGTATTTT. It encodes CASSFGGGADTQYF.

This rearrangement joins TRBV2 to TRBJ1-6; possible D gene TRBD1, 5 bases. The germline CDR1 and CDR2 sequences are SNHLY and FYNNEI. CDR3 length: 16 residues. Between the trimmed V and J ends, which lost 5 bases and 2 bases, there was a span of 13 bases. The CDR3 sequence is CASSPLGAAYNSPLHF. DNA for the CDR3: TGTGCCAGCAGTCCCCTAGGGGCTGCCTATAATTCACCCCTCCACTTT.

J is TRBJ2-1 and V is TRBV15; TRBD1 matches at 10 bases. CDR3 length: 13 residues. V lost 7 bases to trimming and J lost 7 bases; unmatched junction nucleotides: 4. Germline CDR1 is LNHNV and CDR2 is YYDKDF (reference sequence). CDR3 protein: CATTLDRGNEQFF. In DNA, the CDR3 is TGTGCCACCACCCTGGACAGGGGGAATGAGCAGTTCTTC.

This clone appeared a few times. CDR3 protein: CASSHGRNTEAFF. CDR3 nucleotide sequence: TGTGCCAGCAGCCACGGACGTAACACTGAAGCTTTCTTT. The gene calls are TRBV13 and TRBJ1-1; D remains ambiguous. This CDR3 spans 13 amino acids. CDR1 is PRHDT, CDR2 FYEKMQ, per germline (reference sequence). V shed 5 bases and J shed 2 bases, with 9 bases lying between them.